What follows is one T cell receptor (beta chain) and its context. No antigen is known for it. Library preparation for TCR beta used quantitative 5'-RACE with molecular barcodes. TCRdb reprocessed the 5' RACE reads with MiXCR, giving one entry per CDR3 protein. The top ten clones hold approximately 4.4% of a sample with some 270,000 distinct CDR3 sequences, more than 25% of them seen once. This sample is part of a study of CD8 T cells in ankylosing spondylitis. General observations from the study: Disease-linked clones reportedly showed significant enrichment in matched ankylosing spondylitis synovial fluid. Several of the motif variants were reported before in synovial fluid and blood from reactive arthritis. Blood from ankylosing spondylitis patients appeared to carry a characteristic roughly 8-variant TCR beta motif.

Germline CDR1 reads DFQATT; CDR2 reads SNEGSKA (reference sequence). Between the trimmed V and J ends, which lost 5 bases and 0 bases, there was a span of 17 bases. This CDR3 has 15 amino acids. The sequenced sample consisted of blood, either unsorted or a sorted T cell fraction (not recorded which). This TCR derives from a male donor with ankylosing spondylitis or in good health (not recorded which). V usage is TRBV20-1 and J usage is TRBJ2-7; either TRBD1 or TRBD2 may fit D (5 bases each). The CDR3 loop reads CSASSGRVSSYEQYF. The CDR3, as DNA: TGCAGTGCTTCGTCGGGACGGGTAAGCTCCTACGAGCAGTACTTC.